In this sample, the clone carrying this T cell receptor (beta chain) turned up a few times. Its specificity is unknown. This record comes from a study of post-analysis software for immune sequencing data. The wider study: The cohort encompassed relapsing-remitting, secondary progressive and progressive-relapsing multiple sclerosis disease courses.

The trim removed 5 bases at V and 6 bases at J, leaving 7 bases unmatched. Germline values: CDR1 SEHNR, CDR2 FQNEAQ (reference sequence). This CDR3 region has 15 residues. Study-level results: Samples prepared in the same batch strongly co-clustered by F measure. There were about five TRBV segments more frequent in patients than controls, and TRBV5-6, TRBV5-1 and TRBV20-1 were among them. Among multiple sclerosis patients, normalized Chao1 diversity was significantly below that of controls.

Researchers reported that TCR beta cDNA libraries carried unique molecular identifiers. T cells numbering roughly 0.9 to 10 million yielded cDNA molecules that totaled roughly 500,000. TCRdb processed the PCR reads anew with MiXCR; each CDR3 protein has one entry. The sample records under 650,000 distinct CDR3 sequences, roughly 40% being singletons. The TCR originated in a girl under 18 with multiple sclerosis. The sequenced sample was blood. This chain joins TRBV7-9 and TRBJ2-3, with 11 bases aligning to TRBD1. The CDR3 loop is CASSRGQGAVDTQYF. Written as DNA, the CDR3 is TGTGCCAGCAGCCGCGGACAGGGGGCCGTGGATACGCAGTATTTT.